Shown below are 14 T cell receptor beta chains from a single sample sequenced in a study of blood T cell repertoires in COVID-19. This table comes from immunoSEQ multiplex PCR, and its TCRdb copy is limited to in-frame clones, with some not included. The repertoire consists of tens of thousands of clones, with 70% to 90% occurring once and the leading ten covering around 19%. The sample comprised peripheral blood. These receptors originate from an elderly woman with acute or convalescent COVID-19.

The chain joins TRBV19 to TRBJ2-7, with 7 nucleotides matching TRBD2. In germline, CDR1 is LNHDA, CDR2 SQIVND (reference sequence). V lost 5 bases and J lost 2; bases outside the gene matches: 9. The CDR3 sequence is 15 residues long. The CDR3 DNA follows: TGTGCCAGTAGTCACCAACGAGGACTAGCCTACGAGCAGTACTTC. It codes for CASSHQRGLAYEQYF. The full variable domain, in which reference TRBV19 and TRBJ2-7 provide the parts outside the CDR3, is DGGITQSPKYLFRKEGQNVTLSCEQNLNHDAMYWYRQDPGQGLRLIYYSQIVNDFQKGDIAEGYSVSREKKESFPLTVTSAQKNPTAFYLCASSHQRGLAYEQYFGPGTRLTVT.

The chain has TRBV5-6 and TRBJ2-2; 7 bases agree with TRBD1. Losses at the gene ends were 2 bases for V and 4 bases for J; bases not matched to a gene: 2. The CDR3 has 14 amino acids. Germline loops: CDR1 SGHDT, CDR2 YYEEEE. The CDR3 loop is CASSLRQGTGELFF. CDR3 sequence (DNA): TGTGCCAGCAGCTTACGACAGGGCACCGGGGAGCTGTTTTTT.

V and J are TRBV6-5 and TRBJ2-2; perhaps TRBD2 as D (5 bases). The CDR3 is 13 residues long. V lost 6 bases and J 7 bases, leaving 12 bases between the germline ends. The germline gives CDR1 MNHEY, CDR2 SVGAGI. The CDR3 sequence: CASRTTGIGELFF. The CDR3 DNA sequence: TGTGCCAGCAGAACCACCGGGATCGGGGAGCTGTTTTTT.

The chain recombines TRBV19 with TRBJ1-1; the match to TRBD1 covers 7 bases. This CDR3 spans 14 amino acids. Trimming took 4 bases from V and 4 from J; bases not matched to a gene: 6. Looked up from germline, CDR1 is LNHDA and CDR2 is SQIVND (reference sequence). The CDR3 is CASSTRTGTTEAFF. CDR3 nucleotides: TGTGCCAGTAGTACCCGGACAGGTACCACTGAAGCTTTCTTT.

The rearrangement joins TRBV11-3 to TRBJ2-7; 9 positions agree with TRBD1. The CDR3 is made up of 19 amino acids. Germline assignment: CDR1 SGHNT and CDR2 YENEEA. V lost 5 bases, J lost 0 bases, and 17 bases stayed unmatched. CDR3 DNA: TGTGCCAGCAGCCCAGAGTGGGGGACAGGGCGCTCTAGCTCCTACGAGCAGTACTTC. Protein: CASSPEWGTGRSSSYEQYF.

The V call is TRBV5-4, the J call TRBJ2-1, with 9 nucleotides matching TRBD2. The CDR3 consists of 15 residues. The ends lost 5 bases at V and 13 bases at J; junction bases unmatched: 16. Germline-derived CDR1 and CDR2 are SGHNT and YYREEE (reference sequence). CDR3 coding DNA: TGTGCCAGCAGTAATCCCAGCGGGGGGCGCCCAGAACAGTTCTTC. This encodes CASSNPSGGRPEQFF.

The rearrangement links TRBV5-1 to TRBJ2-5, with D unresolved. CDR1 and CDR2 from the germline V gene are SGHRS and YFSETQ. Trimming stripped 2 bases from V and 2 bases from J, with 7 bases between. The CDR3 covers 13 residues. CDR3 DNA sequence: TGCGCCAGCAGCTTTGACATACAAGAGACCCAGTACTTC. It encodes CASSFDIQETQYF.

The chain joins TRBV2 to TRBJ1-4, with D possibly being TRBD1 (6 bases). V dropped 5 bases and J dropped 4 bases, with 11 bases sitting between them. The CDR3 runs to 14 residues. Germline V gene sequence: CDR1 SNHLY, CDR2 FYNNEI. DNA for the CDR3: TGTGCCAGCAGTTTAGACAGGTTTAATGAAAAACTGTTTTTT. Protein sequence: CASSLDRFNEKLFF. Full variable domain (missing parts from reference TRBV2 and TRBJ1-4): EPEVTQTPSHQVTQMGQEVILRCVPISNHLYFYWYRQILGQKVEFLVSFYNNEISEKSEIFDDQFSVERPDGSNFTLKIRSTKLEDSAMYFCASSLDRFNEKLFFGSGTQLSVL.

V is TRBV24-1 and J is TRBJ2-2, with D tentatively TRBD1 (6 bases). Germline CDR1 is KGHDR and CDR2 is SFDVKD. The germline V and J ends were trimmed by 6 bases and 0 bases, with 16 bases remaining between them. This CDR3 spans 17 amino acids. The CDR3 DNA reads TGTGCCACCAGTCGAAACTCGAGGGGGACGAACACCGGGGAGCTGTTTTTT. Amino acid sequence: CATSRNSRGTNTGELFF.

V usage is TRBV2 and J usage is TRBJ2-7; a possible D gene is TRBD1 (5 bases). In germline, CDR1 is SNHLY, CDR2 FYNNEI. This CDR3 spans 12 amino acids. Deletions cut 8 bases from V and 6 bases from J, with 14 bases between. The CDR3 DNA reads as TGTGCCAGCGCGGTCCAGGGCCCCGAGCAGTACTTC. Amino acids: CASAVQGPEQYF.

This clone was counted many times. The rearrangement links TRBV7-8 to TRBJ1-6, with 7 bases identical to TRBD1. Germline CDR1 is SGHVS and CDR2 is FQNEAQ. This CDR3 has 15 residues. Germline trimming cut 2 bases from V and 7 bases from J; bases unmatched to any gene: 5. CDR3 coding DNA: TGTGCCAGCAGCTTAAAAGGGGGCGGCAATTCACCCCTCCACTTT. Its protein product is CASSLKGGGNSPLHF.

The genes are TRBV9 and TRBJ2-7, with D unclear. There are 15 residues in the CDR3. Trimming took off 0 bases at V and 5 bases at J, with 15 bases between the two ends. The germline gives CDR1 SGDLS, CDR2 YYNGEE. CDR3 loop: CASSVGRIYQDEQYF. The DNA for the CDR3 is TGTGCCAGCAGCGTAGGACGGATCTATCAGGACGAGCAGTACTTC.

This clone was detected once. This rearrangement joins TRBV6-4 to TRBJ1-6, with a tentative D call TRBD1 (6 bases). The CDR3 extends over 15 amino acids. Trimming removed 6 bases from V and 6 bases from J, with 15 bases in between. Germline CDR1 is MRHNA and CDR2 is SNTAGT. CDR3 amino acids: CASSRTGSSNSPLHF. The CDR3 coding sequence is TGTGCCAGCAGCCGCACAGGGTCTAGTAATTCACCCCTCCACTTT.

CDR3 amino acids: CASALGQGVNSPLHF. CDR3 nucleotide sequence: TGTGCCAGCGCGCTCGGACAGGGTGTTAATTCACCCCTCCACTTT. V usage is TRBV18 and J usage is TRBJ1-6; 8 bases are shared with TRBD1. Germline assignment: CDR1 KGHSH and CDR2 LQKENI. The junction had 9 bases not matched to a gene; V was cut back by 8 bases and J by 6 bases. This CDR3 comprises 15 residues.